The 24 T cell receptor beta chains listed next were all sequenced from one sample in a study of beta chain features in type 1 diabetes. Isolated RNA was reverse transcribed in full, so expressed TCRB transcripts were sequenced. The table came from immunoSEQ multiplex PCR; TCRdb's copy has only in-frame clones and leaves some out. The profile covers roughly 400,000 clones, with roughly 16% appearing a single time and 0.019% taken by the ten largest. Sequencing was carried out using naive CD4+ T cells from blood. The receptors were gathered from a woman aged 18-29 years in good health.

J is TRBJ2-1 and V is TRBV5-1, with 9 bases fitting TRBD1. The CDR3 sequence is 17 residues long. V shed 1 base and J 6 bases; nucleotides not matched to a gene: 11. Germline CDR1 reads SGHRS; CDR2 reads YFSETQ. This chain's CDR3 is CASSLNVGQGFSNEQFF. The CDR3 nucleotides read TGCGCCAGCAGCTTGAATGTGGGACAGGGTTTTAGCAATGAGCAGTTCTTC.

The CDR3 DNA follows: TGTGCCAGCAGGATGACTAGCGGGGGCTACAATGAGCAGTTCTTC. It translates to CASRMTSGGYNEQFF. V and J are TRBV6-1 and TRBJ2-1, with TRBD2 matching over 12 bases. CDR3 length equals 15 residues. The germline CDR1 and CDR2 sequences are MNHNS and SASEGT. J was trimmed by 3 bases and V by 6 bases; bases with no gene match: 3.

A few counts support this clone. The same CDR3 can be traced to other DNA sequences in this sample. The J gene is TRBJ1-1, the V gene TRBV7-2, with D maybe TRBD1 (5 bases). The CDR3 is 14 residues long. Trimming shortened V by 5 bases and J by 1 base, and 11 bases separated the two germline ends. CDR1 is SGHTA, CDR2 FQGNSA, per germline. CDR3 DNA sequence: TGTGCCAGCAGCCTGGTGGGGGGGAACACTGAAGCTTTCTTT. Its translation: CASSLVGGNTEAFF.

This chain connects TRBV7-6 to TRBJ2-3; unclear D gene. Germline CDR1 SGHVS, CDR2 FNYEAQ. V lost 4 bases and J lost 0, with 8 bases in between. This CDR3 is 14 amino acids long. The CDR3 DNA is TGTGCCAGCAGCTCACTCTACAGCACAGATACGCAGTATTTT. Protein: CASSSLYSTDTQYF.

V usage is TRBV7-2 and J usage is TRBJ2-5; TRBD1 might be the D (7 bases). From germline, CDR1 is SGHTA and CDR2 FQGNSA. The CDR3 extends over 14 amino acids. Trimming took 1 base from V and 4 from J, leaving 10 bases between them. CDR3 sequence: CASSLVQGGETQYF. DNA of the CDR3: TGTGCCAGCAGCTTAGTCCAGGGGGGAGAGACCCAGTACTTC.

In this sample, this clone turned up a few times. The chain employs TRBV27 and TRBJ1-4, with a weak D call TRBD1 (5 bases). V was trimmed by 5 bases and J by 8 bases, leaving 12 bases between them. Germline V gene data show CDR1 as MNHEY and CDR2 as SMNVEV (reference sequence). The CDR3 totals 13 residues. The CDR3 protein is CASSQGVWEKLFF. The CDR3 DNA is TGTGCCAGCAGTCAGGGCGTTTGGGAAAAACTGTTTTTT. Drawing the rest from reference TRBV27 and TRBJ1-4, the complete variable domain is EAQVTQNPRYLITVTGKKLTVTCSQNMNHEYMSWYRQDPGLGLRQIYYSMNVEVTDKGDVPEGYKVSRKEKRNFPLILESPSPNQTSLYFCASSQGVWEKLFFGSGTQLSVL.

This clone has more than one count but fewer than ten. The chain couples TRBV27 to TRBJ2-1; 9 bases agree with TRBD2. Germline trimming cut 6 bases from V and 0 bases from J; bases unmatched to any gene: 6. This CDR3 region has 16 residues. The germline CDR1 and CDR2 sequences are MNHEY and SMNVEV (reference sequence). CDR3 amino acids: CASSPLAGVSYNEQFF. CDR3 nucleotide sequence: TGTGCCAGCAGCCCATTAGCGGGAGTCTCCTACAATGAGCAGTTCTTC.

The rearrangement joins TRBV28 to TRBJ1-2, with TRBD1 matching 9 bases. Per germline, CDR1 MDHEN and CDR2 SYDVKM. This CDR3 has 12 residues. J gave up 8 bases and V 8 bases, and 6 bases lay outside the gene matches. The CDR3 loop reads CASGPDRGGYTF. CDR3 in DNA: TGTGCCAGCGGTCCGGACAGGGGAGGCTACACCTTC.

The CDR3 bases are TGTGCCAGCAGTGGGTGGAGGGACGAGCAGTACTTC. Residues: CASSGWRDEQYF. This chain uses TRBV2 with TRBJ2-7; maybe TRBD2 (6 bases). CDR1 is SNHLY, CDR2 FYNNEI, per germline. The ends were cut back, 4 bases at V and 5 bases at J, with 9 bases in the middle. CDR3 length: 12 residues.

This clone came up a few times. The chain links TRBV29-1 to TRBJ2-1; TRBD2 agrees at 11 bases. V dropped 3 bases and J dropped 1; count of bases not matched to a gene: 8. CDR1 and CDR2 from the germline V gene are SQVTM and ANQGSEA. The CDR3 loop spans 17 amino acids. DNA of the CDR3: TGCAGCGTTGACAGTGGGGTAGCGGGAGGGTCCTACAATGAGCAGTTCTTC. It codes for CSVDSGVAGGSYNEQFF.

This clone has only a few counts. The rearrangement joins TRBV9 to TRBJ2-1, with 8 bases that match TRBD2. The germline CDR1 and CDR2 sequences are SGDLS and YYNGEE. The length of the CDR3 is 15 residues. The trim removed 3 bases at V and 6 bases at J, leaving 8 bases unmatched. The DNA of the CDR3 is TGTGCCAGCAGCGCGGGACTAGATGTCCCCAATGAGCAGTTCTTC. This translates into CASSAGLDVPNEQFF.

This rearrangement joins TRBV5-6 to TRBJ2-5; TRBD2 agrees at 10 bases. Germline values: CDR1 SGHDT, CDR2 YYEEEE. V lost 2 bases and J lost 4; bases outside the gene matches: 11. The CDR3 loop spans 17 amino acids. The CDR3 protein is CASSFRALAGVGETQYF. In DNA, the CDR3 is TGTGCCAGCAGCTTTAGGGCCCTAGCGGGAGTCGGAGAGACCCAGTACTTC.

This clone was counted only a few times. The chain is built from TRBV28 and TRBJ1-2; 8 nucleotides match TRBD1. From germline, CDR1 is MDHEN and CDR2 SYDVKM. V was clipped by 1 base and J by 4 bases; unmatched bases: 5. This CDR3 spans 15 amino acids. CDR3 residues: CASSLSRGLLYGYTF. Written as DNA, the CDR3 is TGTGCCAGCAGTTTATCCAGGGGGCTACTCTATGGCTACACCTTC.

This chain connects TRBV28 to TRBJ2-3; 9 bases fit TRBD2. This CDR3 has 16 residues. Germline trimming cut 3 bases from V and 5 bases from J; bases unmatched to any gene: 9. Per the germline V gene, CDR1 is MDHEN and CDR2 is SYDVKM. CDR3: CASSFGVAGDGDTQYF. The CDR3 nucleotides read TGTGCCAGCAGTTTTGGAGTAGCGGGAGACGGAGATACGCAGTATTTT.

The rearrangement uses TRBV6-6 and TRBJ2-7, with 14 bases that match TRBD2. From germline, CDR1 is MNHNY and CDR2 SVGAGI (reference sequence). The ends lost 6 bases at V and 3 bases at J; junction bases unmatched: 7. The CDR3 consists of 16 residues. Written as DNA, the CDR3 is TGTGCCAGCAGCTATGGACTAGCGGGAGGCAGCTACGAGCAGTACTTC. Its translation is CASSYGLAGGSYEQYF.

The chain is built from TRBV5-1 and TRBJ1-2; TRBD1 aligns across 7 bases. Germline lookup yields CDR1 SGHRS and CDR2 YFSETQ. This CDR3 spans 13 amino acids. Trimming removed 0 bases from V and 8 bases from J; junction bases left unmatched: 4. CDR3 sequence: CASSLDQGDGYTF. The CDR3 nucleotides read TGCGCCAGCAGCTTGGATCAGGGGGACGGCTACACCTTC.

The V and J genes are TRBV9 and TRBJ2-7; 8 nucleotides align to TRBD1. This CDR3 is 14 amino acids long. Germline CDR1 SGDLS, CDR2 YYNGEE. Unmatched junction bases numbered 3, after V lost 0 bases and J lost 4 bases. CDR3 amino acids: CASSVAGTGYEQYF. The CDR3 DNA reads as TGTGCCAGCAGCGTAGCCGGGACAGGATACGAGCAGTACTTC. The whole variable domain, remainder taken from reference TRBV9 and TRBJ2-7, is DSGVTQTPKHLITATGQRVTLRCSPRSGDLSVYWYQQSLDQGLQFLIQYYNGEERAKGNILERFSAQQFPDLHSELNLSSLELGDSALYFCASSVAGTGYEQYFGPGTRLTVT.

This clone was detected a few times. The chain carries TRBV30 and TRBJ1-1, with TRBD1 matching 8 bases. The CDR3 contains 14 residues. Germline trimming cut 3 bases from V and 4 bases from J; bases unmatched to any gene: 7. The germline V gene has CDR1 GTSNPN and CDR2 SVGIG (reference sequence). The CDR3 loop is CAWSRTGRGTEAFF. The CDR3 region has the DNA TGTGCCTGGAGCCGGACAGGGAGAGGCACTGAAGCTTTCTTT.

The chain uses TRBV28 and TRBJ1-5; D perhaps matches TRBD1 (5 bases). The CDR3 loop spans 15 amino acids. Germline V gene sequence: CDR1 MDHEN, CDR2 SYDVKM. Between the trimmed V and J ends, which lost 7 bases and 4 bases, there was a span of 17 bases. The CDR3 protein is CASNTLDWTNQPQHF. CDR3 nucleotide sequence: TGTGCCAGCAATACTTTAGACTGGACAAATCAGCCCCAGCATTTT.

This sequence joins TRBV29-1 and TRBJ2-1; weak D call: TRBD2 (6 bases). The CDR3 runs to 13 residues. In germline, CDR1 is SQVTM, CDR2 ANQGSEA. The V end lost 4 bases, the J end lost 6 bases, and 13 bases lay between the germline ends. The CDR3 reads CSVVPGTFNEQFF. CDR3 nucleotide sequence: TGCAGCGTTGTCCCTGGGACTTTCAATGAGCAGTTCTTC.

This clone was found a few times. The V gene is TRBV9, the J gene TRBJ1-4; D not resolved. Germline CDR1 and CDR2: SGDLS and YYNGEE. V was pared by 2 bases and J by 0 bases, with 14 bases between. CDR3 length: 17 residues. This CDR3 is CASSVEVGSATNEKLFF. CDR3 nucleotide sequence: TGTGCCAGCAGCGTTGAAGTCGGGAGCGCAACTAATGAAAAACTGTTTTTT.

In its sample, this clone was seen a few times. This sequence joins TRBV7-9 and TRBJ1-5; D is unresolved. The germline V gene encodes CDR1 SEHNR and CDR2 FQNEAQ (reference sequence). There are 11 residues in the CDR3. Trimming removed 5 bases at V and 11 bases at J, with 10 bases between. The chain's CDR3 is CASSRSGSQHF. The CDR3 nucleotides read TGTGCCAGCAGCCGGAGCGGGTCCCAGCATTTT.

This clone was seen a handful of times. This chain connects TRBV4-1 to TRBJ2-5; 13 positions match TRBD2. CDR1 and CDR2 (germline): MGHRA, YSYEKL. The CDR3 totals 16 residues. Trimming removed 4 bases from V and 4 bases from J; junction bases left unmatched: 6. The CDR3 nucleotides read TGCGCCAGCAGCCGGACTAGCGGGAGTGTGGGAGAGACCCAGTACTTC. Protein sequence: CASSRTSGSVGETQYF.

The chain couples TRBV4-2 to TRBJ2-5; 11 bases map to TRBD1. The DNA end favors TRBJ2-7, so the J call may be wrong. Germline V CDR1 and CDR2: LGHNA, YNFKEQ. The CDR3 extends over 15 amino acids. CDR3 nucleotide sequence: TGTGCCAGCAGCGGTACGGGACAGGGGGGTCACGAGCAGTACTTC. Its translation is CASSGTGQGGHEQYF.